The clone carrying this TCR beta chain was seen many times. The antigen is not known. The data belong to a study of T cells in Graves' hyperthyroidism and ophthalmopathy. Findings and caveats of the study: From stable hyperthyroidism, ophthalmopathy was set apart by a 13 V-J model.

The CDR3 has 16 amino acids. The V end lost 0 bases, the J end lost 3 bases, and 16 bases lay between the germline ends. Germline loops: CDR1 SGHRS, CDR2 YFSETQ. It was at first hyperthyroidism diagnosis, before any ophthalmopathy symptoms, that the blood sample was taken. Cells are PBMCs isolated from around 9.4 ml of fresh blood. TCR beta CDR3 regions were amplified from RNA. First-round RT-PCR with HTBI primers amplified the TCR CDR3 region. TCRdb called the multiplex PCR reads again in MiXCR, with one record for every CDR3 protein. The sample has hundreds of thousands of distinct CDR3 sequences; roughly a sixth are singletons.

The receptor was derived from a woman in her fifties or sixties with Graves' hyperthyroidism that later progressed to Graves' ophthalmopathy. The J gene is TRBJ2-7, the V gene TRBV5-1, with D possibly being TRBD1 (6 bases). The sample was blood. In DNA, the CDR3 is TGCGCCAGCAGCTTGGGGCTCCAGGGGTTGGTCTACGAGCAGTACTTC. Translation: CASSLGLQGLVYEQYF.